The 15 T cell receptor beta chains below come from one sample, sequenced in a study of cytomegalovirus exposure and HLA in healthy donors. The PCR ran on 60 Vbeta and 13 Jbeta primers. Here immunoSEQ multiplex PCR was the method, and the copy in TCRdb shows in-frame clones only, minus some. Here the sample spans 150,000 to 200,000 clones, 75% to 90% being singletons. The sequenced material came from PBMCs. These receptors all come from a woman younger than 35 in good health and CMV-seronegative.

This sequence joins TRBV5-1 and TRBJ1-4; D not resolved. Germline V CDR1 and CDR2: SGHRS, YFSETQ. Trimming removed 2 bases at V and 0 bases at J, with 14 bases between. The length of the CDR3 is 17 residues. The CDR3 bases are TGCGCCAGCAGCTTCCCTCGGGAGGGTGCAACTAATGAAAAACTGTTTTTT. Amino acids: CASSFPREGATNEKLFF. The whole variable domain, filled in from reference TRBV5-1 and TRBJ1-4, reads KAGVTQTPRYLIKTRGQQVTLSCSPISGHRSVSWYQQTPGQGLQFLFEYFSETQRNKGNFPGRFSGRQFSNSRSEMNVSTLELGDSALYLCASSFPREGATNEKLFFGSGTQLSVL.

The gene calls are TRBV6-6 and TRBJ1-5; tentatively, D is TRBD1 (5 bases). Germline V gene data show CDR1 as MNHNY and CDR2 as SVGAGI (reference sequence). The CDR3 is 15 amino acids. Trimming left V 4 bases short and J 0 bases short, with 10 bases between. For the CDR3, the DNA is TGTGCCAGCAGTTCTCAGGGAAATAGCAATCAGCCCCAGCATTTT. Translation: CASSSQGNSNQPQHF.

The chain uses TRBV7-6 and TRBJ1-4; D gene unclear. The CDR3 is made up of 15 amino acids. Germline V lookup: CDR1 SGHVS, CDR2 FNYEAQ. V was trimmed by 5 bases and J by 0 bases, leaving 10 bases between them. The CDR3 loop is CASSRDSATNEKLFF. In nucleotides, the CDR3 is TGTGCCAGCAGCCGCGACTCGGCAACTAATGAAAAACTGTTTTTT. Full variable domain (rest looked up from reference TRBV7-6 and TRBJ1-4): GAGVSQSPRYKVTKRGQDVALRCDPISGHVSLYWYRQALGQGPEFLTYFNYEAQQDKSGLPNDRFSAERPEGSISTLTIQRTEQRDSAMYRCASSRDSATNEKLFFGSGTQLSVL.

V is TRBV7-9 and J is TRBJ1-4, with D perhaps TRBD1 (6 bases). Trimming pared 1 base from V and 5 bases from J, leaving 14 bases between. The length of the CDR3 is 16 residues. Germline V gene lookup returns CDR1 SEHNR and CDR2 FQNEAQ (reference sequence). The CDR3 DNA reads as TGTGCCAGCAGCTTAGGGGGTTTCAGGGGCAATGAAAAACTGTTTTTT. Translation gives CASSLGGFRGNEKLFF. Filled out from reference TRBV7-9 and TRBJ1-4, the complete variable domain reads DTGVSQNPRHKITKRGQNVTFRCDPISEHNRLYWYRQTLGQGPEFLTYFQNEAQLEKSRLLSDRFSAERPKGSFSTLEIQRTEQGDSAMYLCASSLGGFRGNEKLFFGSGTQLSVL.

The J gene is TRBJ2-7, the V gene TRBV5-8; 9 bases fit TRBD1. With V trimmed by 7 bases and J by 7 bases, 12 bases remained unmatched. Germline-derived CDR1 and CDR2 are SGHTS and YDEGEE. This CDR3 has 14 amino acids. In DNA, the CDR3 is TGTGCCAGCCCCCCGGGGACAGGGCGTCTGGAGCAGTACTTC. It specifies CASPPGTGRLEQYF.

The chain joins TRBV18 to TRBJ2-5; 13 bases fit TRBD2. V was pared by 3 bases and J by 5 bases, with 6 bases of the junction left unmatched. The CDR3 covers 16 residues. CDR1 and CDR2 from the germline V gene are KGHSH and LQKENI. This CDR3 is CASSPPGLAGKETQYF. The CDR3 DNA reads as TGTGCCAGCTCACCCCCGGGACTAGCGGGGAAGGAGACCCAGTACTTC. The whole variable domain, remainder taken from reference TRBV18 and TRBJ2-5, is NAGVMQNPRHLVRRRGQEARLRCSPMKGHSHVYWYRQLPEEGLKFMVYLQKENIIDESGMPKERFSAEFPKEGPSILRIQQVVRGDSAAYFCASSPPGLAGKETQYFGPGTRLLVL.

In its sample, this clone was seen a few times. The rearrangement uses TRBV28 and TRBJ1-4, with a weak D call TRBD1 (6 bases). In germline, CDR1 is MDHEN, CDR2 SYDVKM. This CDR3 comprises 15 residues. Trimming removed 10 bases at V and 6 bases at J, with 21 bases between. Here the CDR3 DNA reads TGTGCCACCGAACGGCAGGACAGCAAAGATGAAAAACTGTTTTTT. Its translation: CATERQDSKDEKLFF.

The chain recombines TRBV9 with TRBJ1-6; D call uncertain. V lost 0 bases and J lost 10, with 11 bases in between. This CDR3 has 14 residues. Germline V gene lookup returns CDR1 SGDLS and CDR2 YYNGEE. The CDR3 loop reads CASSVAWGDSPLHF. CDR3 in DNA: TGTGCCAGCAGCGTAGCTTGGGGAGACTCACCCCTCCACTTT.

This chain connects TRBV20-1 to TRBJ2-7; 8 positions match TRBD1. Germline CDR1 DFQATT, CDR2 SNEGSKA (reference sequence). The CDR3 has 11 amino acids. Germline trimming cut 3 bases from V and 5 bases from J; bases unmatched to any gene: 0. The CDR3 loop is CSARDRDEQYF. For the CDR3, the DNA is TGCAGTGCTAGGGACAGGGACGAGCAGTACTTC.

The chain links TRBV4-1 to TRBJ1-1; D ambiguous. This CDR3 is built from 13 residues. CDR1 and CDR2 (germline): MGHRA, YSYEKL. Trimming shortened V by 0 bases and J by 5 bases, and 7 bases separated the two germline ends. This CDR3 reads CASSQDLRTEAFF. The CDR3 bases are TGCGCCAGCAGCCAAGATCTGCGGACTGAAGCTTTCTTT.

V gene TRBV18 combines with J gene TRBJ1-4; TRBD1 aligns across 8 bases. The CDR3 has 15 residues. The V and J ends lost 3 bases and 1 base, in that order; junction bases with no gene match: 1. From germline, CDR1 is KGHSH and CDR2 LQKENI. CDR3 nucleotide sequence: TGTGCCAGCTCACCTGACAGGGGAACTAATGAAAAACTGTTTTTT. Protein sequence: CASSPDRGTNEKLFF.

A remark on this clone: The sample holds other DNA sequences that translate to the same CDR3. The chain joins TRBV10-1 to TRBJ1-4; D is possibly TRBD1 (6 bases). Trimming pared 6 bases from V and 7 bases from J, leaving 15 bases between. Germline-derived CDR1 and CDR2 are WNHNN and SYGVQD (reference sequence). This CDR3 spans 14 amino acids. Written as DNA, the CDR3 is TGCGCCAGCAGCGATCCCGGACAGAGTGAAAAACTGTTTTTT. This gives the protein CASSDPGQSEKLFF.

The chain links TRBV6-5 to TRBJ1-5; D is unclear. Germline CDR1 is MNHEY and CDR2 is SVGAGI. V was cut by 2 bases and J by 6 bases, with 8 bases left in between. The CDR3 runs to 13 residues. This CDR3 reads CASSYLPGQPQHF. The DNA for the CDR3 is TGTGCCAGCAGTTACCTACCCGGTCAGCCCCAGCATTTT.

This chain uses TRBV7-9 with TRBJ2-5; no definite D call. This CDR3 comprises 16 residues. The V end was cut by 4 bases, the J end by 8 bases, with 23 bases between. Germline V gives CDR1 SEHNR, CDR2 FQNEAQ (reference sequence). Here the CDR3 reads CASSSTYTGSKNTQYF. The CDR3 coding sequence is TGTGCCAGCAGCTCGACGTATACCGGGTCGAAAAATACCCAGTACTTC.

In nucleotides, the CDR3 is TGTGCCAGTAGTATTCCCAGGGGAGCGGCCTACGAGCAGTACTTC. This translates into CASSIPRGAAYEQYF. J is TRBJ2-7 and V is TRBV19, with D possibly matching TRBD1 (6 bases). The CDR3 consists of 15 residues. V dropped 3 bases and J dropped 2 bases, with 14 bases sitting between them. Per the germline V gene, CDR1 is LNHDA and CDR2 is SQIVND (reference sequence).